This TCR beta chain was sequenced during a study of shared clonotypes between healthy human individuals. Study at large: Each donor contributed plates that comprised three CD4 naive, three CD4 memory, two CD8 naive and one CD8 memory. Notes on the study in general: The represented genetic and exposure-history diversity was limited by the small number of donors.

Concerning this clone: What it recognizes is unknown.

Genomic DNA (from each subset) was split evenly across several immunoSEQ plates. Clones were read by immunoSEQ multiplex PCR, and TCRdb kept only the in-frame ones, dropping some. The top ten hold more than 9% of the sample, which has 190,000 or so clones, around 63% seen once. The CDR3 consists of 18 residues. V lost 8 bases, J lost 1 base, and 16 bases stayed unmatched. Germline V CDR1 and CDR2: MDHEN, SYDVKM. What was sequenced was memory CD4+ T cells sorted from blood. Subset denoted: CD45RA-negative fraction. This clonotype originated in a man aged 25-45 years in good health. The chain carries TRBV28 and TRBJ2-3; 9 nucleotides agree with TRBD1. The CDR3 reads CASGHRDRAVKGTDTQYF. The CDR3 DNA reads TGTGCCAGCGGACACCGGGACAGGGCGGTAAAGGGCACAGATACGCAGTATTTT.